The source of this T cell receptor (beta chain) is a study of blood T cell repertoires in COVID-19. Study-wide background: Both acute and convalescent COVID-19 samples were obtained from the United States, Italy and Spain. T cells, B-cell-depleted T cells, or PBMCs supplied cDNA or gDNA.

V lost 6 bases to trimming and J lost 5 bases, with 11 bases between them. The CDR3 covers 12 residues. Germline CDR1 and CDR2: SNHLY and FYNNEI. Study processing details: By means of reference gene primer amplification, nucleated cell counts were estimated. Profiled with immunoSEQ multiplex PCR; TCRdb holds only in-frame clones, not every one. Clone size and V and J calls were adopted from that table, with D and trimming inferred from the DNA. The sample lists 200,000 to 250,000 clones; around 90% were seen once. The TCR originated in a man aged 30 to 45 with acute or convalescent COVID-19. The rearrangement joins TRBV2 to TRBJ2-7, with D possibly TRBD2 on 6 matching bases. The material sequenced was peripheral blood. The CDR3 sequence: CASREGGDEQYF. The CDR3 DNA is TGTGCCAGCAGGGAGGGCGGCGACGAGCAGTACTTC.